The clone carrying this T cell receptor beta chain has a count of ten or more. From germline, CDR1 is SQVTM and CDR2 ANQGSEA. The CDR3 length is 12 residues. V lost 8 bases, J lost 3 bases, and 13 bases lay in between. TCRdb passed the RT-PCR reads through MiXCR, listing each CDR3 protein once. The sample lists approximately 720,000 distinct CDR3 sequences; approximately 14% were seen once. This chain joins TRBV29-1 and TRBJ2-5; either TRBD1 or TRBD2 may fit D (5 bases each). This clonotype originated in a female donor in good health, serving as a healthy control. The sample consisted of memory CD4+ T cells from blood. The CDR3 region is CSTRDGKETQYF. Here the CDR3 DNA reads TGCAGCACAAGGGACGGCAAAGAGACCCAGTACTTC.